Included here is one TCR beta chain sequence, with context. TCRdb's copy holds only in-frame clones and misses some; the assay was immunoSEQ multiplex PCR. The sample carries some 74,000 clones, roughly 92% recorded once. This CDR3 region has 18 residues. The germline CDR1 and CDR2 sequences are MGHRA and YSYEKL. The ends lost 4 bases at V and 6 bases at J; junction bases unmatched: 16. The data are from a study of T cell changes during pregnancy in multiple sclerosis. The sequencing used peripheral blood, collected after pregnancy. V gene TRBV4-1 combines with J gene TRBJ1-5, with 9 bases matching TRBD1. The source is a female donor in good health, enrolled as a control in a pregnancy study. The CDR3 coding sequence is TGCGCCAGCAGCCGGACTATTTCGACAGGGGGAATCAGTCAGCCCCAGCATTTT. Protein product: CASSRTISTGGISQPQHF.